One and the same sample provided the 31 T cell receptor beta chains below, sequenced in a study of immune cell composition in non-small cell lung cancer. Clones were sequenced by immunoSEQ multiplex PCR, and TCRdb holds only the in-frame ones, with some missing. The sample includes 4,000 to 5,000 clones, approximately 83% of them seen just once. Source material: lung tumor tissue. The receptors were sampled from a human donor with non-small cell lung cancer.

DNA for the CDR3: TGTGCCAGTTTAGCGGGAGACGTCTACGAGCAGTACTTC. Amino acid sequence: CASLAGDVYEQYF. The chain couples TRBV2 to TRBJ2-7, with TRBD2 matching over 9 bases. The CDR3 has 13 amino acids. With 9 bases clipped from V and 3 bases from J, the junction kept 6 bases outside the gene matches. From germline, CDR1 is SNHLY and CDR2 FYNNEI.

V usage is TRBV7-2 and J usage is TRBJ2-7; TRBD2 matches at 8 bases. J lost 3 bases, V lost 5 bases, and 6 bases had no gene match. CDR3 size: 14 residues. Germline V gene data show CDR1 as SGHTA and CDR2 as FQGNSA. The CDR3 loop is CASSRLAGGYEQYF. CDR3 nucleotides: TGTGCCAGCAGCCGTCTAGCGGGCGGCTACGAGCAGTACTTC.

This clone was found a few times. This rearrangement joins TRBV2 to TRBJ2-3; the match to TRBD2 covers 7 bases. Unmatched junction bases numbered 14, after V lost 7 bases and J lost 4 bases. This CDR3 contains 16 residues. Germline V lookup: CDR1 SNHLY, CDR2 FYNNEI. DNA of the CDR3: TGTGCCAGCATCCCAAACCTAGCGGTGGGGCCAGATACGCAGTATTTT. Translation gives CASIPNLAVGPDTQYF.

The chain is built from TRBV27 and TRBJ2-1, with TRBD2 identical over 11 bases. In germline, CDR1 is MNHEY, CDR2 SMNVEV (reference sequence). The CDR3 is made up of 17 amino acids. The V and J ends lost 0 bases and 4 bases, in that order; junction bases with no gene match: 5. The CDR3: CASSLSPGLAVYNEQFF. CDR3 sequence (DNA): TGTGCCAGCAGTTTATCACCGGGACTAGCGGTATACAATGAGCAGTTCTTC.

The CDR3 here is CASSVGDRGPGYTF. As DNA, the CDR3 is TGTGCCAGCAGCGTAGGGGACAGGGGGCCCGGCTACACCTTC. The chain employs TRBV9 and TRBJ1-2, with TRBD1 matching over 12 bases. The CDR3 runs 14 residues. J was trimmed by 8 bases and V by 0 bases; bases with no gene match: 2. Looked up from germline, CDR1 is SGDLS and CDR2 is YYNGEE.

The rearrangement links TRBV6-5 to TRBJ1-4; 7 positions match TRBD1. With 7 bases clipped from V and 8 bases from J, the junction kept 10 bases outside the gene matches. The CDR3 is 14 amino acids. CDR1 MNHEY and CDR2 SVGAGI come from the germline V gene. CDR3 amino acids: CASNNRGRQEKLFF. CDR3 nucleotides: TGTGCCAGCAACAACAGGGGTCGGCAAGAAAAACTGTTTTTT.

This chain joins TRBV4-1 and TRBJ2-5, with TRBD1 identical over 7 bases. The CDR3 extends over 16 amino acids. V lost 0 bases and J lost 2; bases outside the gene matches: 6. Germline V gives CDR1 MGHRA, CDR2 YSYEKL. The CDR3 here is CASSQDPWTGQETQYF. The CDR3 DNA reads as TGCGCCAGCAGCCAAGATCCTTGGACAGGACAAGAGACCCAGTACTTC.

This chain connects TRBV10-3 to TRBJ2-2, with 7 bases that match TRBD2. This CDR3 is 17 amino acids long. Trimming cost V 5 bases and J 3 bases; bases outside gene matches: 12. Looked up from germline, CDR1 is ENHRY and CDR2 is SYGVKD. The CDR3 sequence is CAISSGMAGVHTGELFF. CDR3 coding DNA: TGTGCCATCAGTAGTGGGATGGCGGGAGTTCACACCGGGGAGCTGTTTTTT.

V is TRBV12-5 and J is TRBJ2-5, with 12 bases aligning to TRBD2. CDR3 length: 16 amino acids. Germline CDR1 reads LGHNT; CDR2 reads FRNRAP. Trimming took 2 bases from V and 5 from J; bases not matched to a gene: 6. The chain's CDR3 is CASGLTSGTSGETQYF. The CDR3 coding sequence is TGTGCTAGTGGTTTGACATCCGGGACTAGCGGGGAGACCCAGTACTTC.

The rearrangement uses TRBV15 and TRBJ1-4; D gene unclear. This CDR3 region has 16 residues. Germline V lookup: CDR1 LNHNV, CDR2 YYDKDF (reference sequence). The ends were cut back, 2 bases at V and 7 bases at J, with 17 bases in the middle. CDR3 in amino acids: CATSRSQTSGSEKLFF. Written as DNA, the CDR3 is TGTGCCACCAGCAGATCCCAAACGTCTGGGAGTGAAAAACTGTTTTTT.

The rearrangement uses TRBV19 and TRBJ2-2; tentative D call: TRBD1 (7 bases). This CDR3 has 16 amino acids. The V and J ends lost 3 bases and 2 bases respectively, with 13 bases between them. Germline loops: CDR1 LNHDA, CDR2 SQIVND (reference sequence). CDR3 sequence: CASSMQGGFNTGELFF. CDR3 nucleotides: TGTGCCAGTAGTATGCAGGGGGGCTTTAACACCGGGGAGCTGTTTTTT.

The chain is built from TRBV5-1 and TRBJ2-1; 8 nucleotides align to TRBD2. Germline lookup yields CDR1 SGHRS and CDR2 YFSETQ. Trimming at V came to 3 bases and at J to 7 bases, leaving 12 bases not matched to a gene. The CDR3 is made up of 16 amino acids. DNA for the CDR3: TGCGCCAGCAGCTCTTCATCGGGACTAGGCGGGAATGAGCAGTTCTTC. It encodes CASSSSSGLGGNEQFF. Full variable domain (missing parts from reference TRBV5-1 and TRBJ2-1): KAGVTQTPRYLIKTRGQQVTLSCSPISGHRSVSWYQQTPGQGLQFLFEYFSETQRNKGNFPGRFSGRQFSNSRSEMNVSTLELGDSALYLCASSSSSGLGGNEQFFGPGTRLTVL.

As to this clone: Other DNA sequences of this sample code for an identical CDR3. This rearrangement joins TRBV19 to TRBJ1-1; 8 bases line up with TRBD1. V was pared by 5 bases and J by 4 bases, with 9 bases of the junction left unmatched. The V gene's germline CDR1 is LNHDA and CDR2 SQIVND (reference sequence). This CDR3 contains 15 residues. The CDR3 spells CASSARTGISTEAFF. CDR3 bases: TGTGCCAGTAGTGCACGGACAGGGATCTCCACTGAAGCTTTCTTT.

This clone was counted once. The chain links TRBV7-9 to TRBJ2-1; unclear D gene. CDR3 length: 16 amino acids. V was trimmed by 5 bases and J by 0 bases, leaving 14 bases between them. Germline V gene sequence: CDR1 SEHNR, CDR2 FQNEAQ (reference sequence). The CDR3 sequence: CASSPRGARSYNEQFF. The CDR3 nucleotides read TGTGCCAGCAGCCCCCGAGGTGCTCGCTCCTACAATGAGCAGTTCTTC.

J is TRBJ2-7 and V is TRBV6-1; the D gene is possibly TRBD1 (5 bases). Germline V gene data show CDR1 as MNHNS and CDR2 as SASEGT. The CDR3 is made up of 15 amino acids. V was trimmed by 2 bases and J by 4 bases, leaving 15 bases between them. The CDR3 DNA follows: TGTGCCAGCAGTGAAATGATGGGGCCAGGGTACGAGCAGTACTTC. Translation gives CASSEMMGPGYEQYF.

The CDR3 DNA follows: TGTGCCAGCAGGATCCAGACACTTACCTACGAGCAGTACTTC. Protein product: CASRIQTLTYEQYF. The rearrangement links TRBV6-5 to TRBJ2-7, with unresolved D. The CDR3 extends over 14 amino acids. Germline V lookup: CDR1 MNHEY, CDR2 SVGAGI. Trimming cost V 6 bases and J 2 bases, with 14 bases left between them.

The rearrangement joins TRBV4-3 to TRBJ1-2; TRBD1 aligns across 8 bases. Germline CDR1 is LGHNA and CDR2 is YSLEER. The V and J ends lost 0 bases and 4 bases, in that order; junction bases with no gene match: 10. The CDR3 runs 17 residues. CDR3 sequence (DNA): TGCGCCAGCAGCCAAGATTCCCATGGACAGGGTTCCTATGGCTACACCTTC. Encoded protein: CASSQDSHGQGSYGYTF.

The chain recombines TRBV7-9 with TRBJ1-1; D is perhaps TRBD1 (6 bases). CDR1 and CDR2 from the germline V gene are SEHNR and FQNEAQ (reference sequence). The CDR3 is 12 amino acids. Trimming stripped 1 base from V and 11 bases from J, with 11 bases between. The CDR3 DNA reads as TGTGCCAGCAGCTTAGAGGGGGGGCCTGCTTTCTTT. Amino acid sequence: CASSLEGGPAFF.

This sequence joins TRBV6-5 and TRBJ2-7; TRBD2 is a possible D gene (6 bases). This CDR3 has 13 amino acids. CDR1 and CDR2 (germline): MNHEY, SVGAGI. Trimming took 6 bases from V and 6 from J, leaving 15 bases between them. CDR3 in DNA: TGTGCCAGCAGACCGGGACTTTTAGGCGAGCAGTACTTC. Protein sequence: CASRPGLLGEQYF.

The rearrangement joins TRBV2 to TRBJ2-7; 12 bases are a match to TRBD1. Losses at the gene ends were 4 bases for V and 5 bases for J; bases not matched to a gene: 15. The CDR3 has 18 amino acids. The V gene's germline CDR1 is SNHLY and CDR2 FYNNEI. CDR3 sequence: CASSGPGTGGAGHHEQYF. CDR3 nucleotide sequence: TGTGCCAGCAGTGGACCCGGGACAGGGGGCGCCGGACACCACGAGCAGTACTTC.

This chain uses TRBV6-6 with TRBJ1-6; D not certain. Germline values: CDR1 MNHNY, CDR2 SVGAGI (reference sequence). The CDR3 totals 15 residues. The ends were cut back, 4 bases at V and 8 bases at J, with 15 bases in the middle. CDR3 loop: CASSSLAAEDSPLHF. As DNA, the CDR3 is TGTGCCAGCAGTTCACTCGCGGCGGAAGATTCACCCCTCCACTTT.

For the CDR3, the DNA is TGTGCCAGCAGCTTTATGTCTATGCAGGCTAACTATGGCTACACCTTC. Residues: CASSFMSMQANYGYTF. The chain is built from TRBV7-2 and TRBJ1-2; D not resolved. Deletions cut 3 bases from V and 0 bases from J, with 14 bases between. CDR1 and CDR2 (germline): SGHTA, FQGNSA. This CDR3 has 16 amino acids.

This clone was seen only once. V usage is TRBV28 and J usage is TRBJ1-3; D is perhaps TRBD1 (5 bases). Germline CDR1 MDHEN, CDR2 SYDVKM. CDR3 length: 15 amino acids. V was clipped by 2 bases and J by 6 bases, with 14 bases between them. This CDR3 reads CASSLRGWVENTIYF. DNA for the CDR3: TGTGCCAGCAGTTTAAGGGGCTGGGTGGAAAACACCATATATTTT. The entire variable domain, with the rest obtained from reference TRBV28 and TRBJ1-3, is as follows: DVKVTQSSRYLVKRTGEKVFLECVQDMDHENMFWYRQDPGLGLRLIYFSYDVKMKEKGDIPEGYSVSREKKERFSLILESASTNQTSMYLCASSLRGWVENTIYFGEGSWLTVV.

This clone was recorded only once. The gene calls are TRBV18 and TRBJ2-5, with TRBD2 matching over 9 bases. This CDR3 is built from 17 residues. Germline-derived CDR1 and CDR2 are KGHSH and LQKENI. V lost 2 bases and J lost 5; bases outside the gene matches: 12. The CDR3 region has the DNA TGTGCCAGCTCACCAGGGACTAGCAGCGATTCTACGGAGACCCAGTACTTC. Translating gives CASSPGTSSDSTETQYF. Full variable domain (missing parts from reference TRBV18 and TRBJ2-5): NAGVMQNPRHLVRRRGQEARLRCSPMKGHSHVYWYRQLPEEGLKFMVYLQKENIIDESGMPKERFSAEFPKEGPSILRIQQVVRGDSAAYFCASSPGTSSDSTETQYFGPGTRLLVL.

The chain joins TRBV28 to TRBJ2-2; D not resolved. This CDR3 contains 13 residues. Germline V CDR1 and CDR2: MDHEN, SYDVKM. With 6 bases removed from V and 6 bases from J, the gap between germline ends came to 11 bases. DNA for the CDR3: TGTGCCAGCAGCCAGACATCACCCGGGGAGCTGTTTTTT. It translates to CASSQTSPGELFF.

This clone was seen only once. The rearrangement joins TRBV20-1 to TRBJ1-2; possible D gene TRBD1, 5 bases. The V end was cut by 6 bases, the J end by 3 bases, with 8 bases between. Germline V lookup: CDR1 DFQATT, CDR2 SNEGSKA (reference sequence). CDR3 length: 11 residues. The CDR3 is CSALRDYGYTF. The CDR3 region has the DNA TGCAGTGCCCTCAGGGACTATGGCTACACCTTC.

The CDR3 loop reads CASNLRDYNEQFF. The DNA of the CDR3 is TGTGCCAGCAATCTGCGGGACTACAATGAGCAGTTCTTC. The V and J genes are TRBV2 and TRBJ2-1, with D perhaps matching TRBD2 (6 bases). V lost 7 bases to trimming and J lost 3 bases, with 10 bases between them. Looked up from germline, CDR1 is SNHLY and CDR2 is FYNNEI. The CDR3 has 13 residues.

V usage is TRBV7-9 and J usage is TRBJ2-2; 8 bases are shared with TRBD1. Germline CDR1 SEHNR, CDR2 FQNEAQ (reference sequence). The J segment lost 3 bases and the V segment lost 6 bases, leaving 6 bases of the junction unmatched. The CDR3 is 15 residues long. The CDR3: CASRPSTGDTGELFF. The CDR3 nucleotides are TGTGCCAGCAGACCCTCGACAGGGGACACCGGGGAGCTGTTTTTT.

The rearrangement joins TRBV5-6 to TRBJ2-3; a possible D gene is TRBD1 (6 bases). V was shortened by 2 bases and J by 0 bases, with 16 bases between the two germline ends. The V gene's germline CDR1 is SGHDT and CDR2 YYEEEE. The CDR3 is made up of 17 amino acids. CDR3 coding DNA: TGTGCCAGCAGCTTTTTCGCGAACAGGGCTAGCACAGATACGCAGTATTTT. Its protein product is CASSFFANRASTDTQYF.

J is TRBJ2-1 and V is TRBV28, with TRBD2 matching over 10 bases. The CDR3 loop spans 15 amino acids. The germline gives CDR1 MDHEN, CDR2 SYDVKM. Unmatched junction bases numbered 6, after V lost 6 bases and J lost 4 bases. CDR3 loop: CASRPTSGFYNEQFF. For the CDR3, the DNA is TGTGCCAGCAGACCGACTAGCGGGTTTTACAATGAGCAGTTCTTC.

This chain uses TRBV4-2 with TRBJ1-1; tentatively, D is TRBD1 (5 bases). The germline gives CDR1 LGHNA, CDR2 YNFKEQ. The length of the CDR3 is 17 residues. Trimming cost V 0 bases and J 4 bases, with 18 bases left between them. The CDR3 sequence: CASSQERGGSGGTEAFF. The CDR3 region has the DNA TGTGCCAGCAGCCAAGAGCGCGGCGGCTCGGGGGGCACTGAAGCTTTCTTT.